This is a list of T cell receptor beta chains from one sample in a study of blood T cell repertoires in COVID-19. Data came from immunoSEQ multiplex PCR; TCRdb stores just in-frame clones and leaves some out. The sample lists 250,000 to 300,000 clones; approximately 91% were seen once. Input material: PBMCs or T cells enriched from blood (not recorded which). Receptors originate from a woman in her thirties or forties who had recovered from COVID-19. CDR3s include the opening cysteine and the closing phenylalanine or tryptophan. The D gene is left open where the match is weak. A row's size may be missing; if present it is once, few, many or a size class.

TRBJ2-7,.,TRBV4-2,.,CASSLRGLREQYF,TGTGCCAGCAGCCTCCGGGGATTGAGAGAGCAGTACTTC
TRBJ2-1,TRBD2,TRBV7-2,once,CASSLRYRLALYNEQFF,TGTGCCAGCAGCTTGAGGTACCGACTAGCGTTGTACAATGAGCAGTTCTTC
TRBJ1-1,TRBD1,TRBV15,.,CATSRARDSGNEAFF,TGTGCCACCAGCAGAGCTCGGGACAGCGGAAACGAAGCTTTCTTT
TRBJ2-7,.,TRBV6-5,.,CASRGDSYEQYF,TGTGCCAGCAGGGGCGACAGTTACGAGCAGTACTTC
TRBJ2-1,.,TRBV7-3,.,CASSPTAYNEQFF,TGTGCCAGCAGCCCAACAGCCTACAATGAGCAGTTCTTC
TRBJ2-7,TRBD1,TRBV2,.,CASREGTGGSYEQYF,TGTGCCAGCAGGGAGGGGACAGGGGGTTCCTACGAGCAGTACTTC
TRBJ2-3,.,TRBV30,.,CAWSVSGPDTQYF,TGTGCCTGGAGTGTATCAGGTCCAGATACGCAGTATTTT
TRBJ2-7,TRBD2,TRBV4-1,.,CASSRGTGTRNYEQYF,TGCGCCAGCAGCCGCGGGACCGGGACTAGGAACTACGAGCAGTACTTC
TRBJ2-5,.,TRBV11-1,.,CASSTGAAVDQETQYF,TGTGCCAGCAGCACGGGAGCAGCGGTGGATCAAGAGACCCAGTACTTC
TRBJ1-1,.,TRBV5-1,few,CASSLAREFGTEAFF,TGCGCCAGCAGCTTGGCGAGGGAGTTCGGCACTGAAGCTTTCTTT
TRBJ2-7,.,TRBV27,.,CASSAVSGLTSF,TGTGCCAGCAGTGCCGTATCCGGACTTACTAGCTTC
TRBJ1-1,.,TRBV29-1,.,CTALGGEGAFF,TGCACCGCCCTGGGGGGGGAGGGGGCTTTCTTT
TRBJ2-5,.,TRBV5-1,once,CASSFQAHQETQYF,TGCGCCAGCAGCTTTCAAGCGCATCAAGAGACCCAGTACTTC
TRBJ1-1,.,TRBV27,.,CASSPYPRGEAFF,TGTGCCAGCAGTCCATACCCCCGGGGGGAGGCTTTCTTT
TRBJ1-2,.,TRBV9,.,CASSLGRGLGYGYTF,TGTGCCAGCAGCCTCGGGCGGGGACTGGGGTATGGCTACACCTTC
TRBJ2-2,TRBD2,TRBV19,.,CASSAYGLAGGPRTGELFF,TGTGCCAGTAGTGCTTATGGACTAGCGGGAGGGCCGCGGACCGGGGAGCTGTTTTTT
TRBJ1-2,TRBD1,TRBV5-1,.,CASSSKTGDANYGYTF,TGCGCCAGCAGCTCTAAAACAGGGGACGCTAACTATGGCTACACCTTC
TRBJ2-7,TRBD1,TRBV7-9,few,CASSLAQGVYEQYF,TGTGCCAGCAGCTTAGCTCAGGGGGTCTACGAGCAGTACTTC
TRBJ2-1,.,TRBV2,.,CASSLQGGNEQFF,TGTGCCAGCAGTCTCCAGGGCGGCAATGAGCAGTTCTTC
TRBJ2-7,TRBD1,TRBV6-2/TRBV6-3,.,CASSWDSPYEQYF,TGTGCCAGCAGTTGGGACAGCCCCTACGAGCAGTACTTC
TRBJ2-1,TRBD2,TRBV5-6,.,CASSLLGVAGSSYNEQFF,TGTGCCAGCAGCTTGTTGGGAGTAGCGGGCAGCTCCTACAATGAGCAGTTCTTC
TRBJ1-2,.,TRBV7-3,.,CASSPGGTYGYTF,TGTGCCAGCAGCCCGGGGGGGACCTATGGCTACACCTTC
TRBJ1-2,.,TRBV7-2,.,CASSLPVSYGYTF,TGTGCCAGCAGCCTTCCTGTTAGTTATGGCTACACCTTC
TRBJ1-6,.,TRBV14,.,CASSPGTRDSPLHF,TGTGCCAGCAGCCCCGGGACTCGGGATTCACCCCTCCACTTT
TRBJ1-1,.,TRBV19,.,CASSIQGGDTEAFF,TGTGCCAGTAGTATCCAGGGAGGGGACACTGAAGCTTTCTTT
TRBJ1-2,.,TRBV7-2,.,CASSLMSAGVVQGGYTF,TGTGCCAGCAGCTTAATGTCGGCAGGGGTTGTTCAAGGCGGCTACACCTTC
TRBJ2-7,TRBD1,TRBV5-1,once,CASSLFGTEAPYEQYF,TGCGCCAGCAGCTTATTCGGGACAGAAGCCCCCTACGAGCAGTACTTC
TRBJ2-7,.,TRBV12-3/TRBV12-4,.,CASSFRTYEQYF,TGTGCCAGCAGTTTCAGGACCTACGAGCAGTACTTC
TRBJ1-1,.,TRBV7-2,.,CASSYTPRGVTEAFF,TGTGCCAGCAGCTATACTCCCAGGGGCGTCACTGAAGCTTTCTTT
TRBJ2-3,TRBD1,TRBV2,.,CASSSRDRASDTQYF,TGTGCCAGCAGTAGTCGGGACAGGGCGTCGGATACGCAGTATTTT
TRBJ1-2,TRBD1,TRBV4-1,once,CASSRDRGISNYGYTF,TGCGCCAGCAGCCGAGACAGGGGAATCAGTAACTATGGCTACACCTTC
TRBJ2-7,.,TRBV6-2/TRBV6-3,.,CASSSYGAETYEQYF,TGTGCCAGCAGCAGTTACGGAGCCGAGACCTACGAGCAGTACTTC
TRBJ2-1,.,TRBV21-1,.,CASSIPRSGVYNEQFF,TGTGCCAGCAGCATCCCCCGTAGCGGGGTATACAATGAGCAGTTCTTC
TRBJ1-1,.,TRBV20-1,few,CSAREGTEAFF,TGCAGTGCTAGGGAGGGGACTGAAGCTTTCTTT
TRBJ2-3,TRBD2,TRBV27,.,CASSRGLAGATDTQYF,TGTGCCAGCAGTCGGGGACTAGCGGGAGCGACAGATACGCAGTATTTT
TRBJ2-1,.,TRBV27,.,CASNKLGVNEQFF,TGTGCCAGCAACAAGCTAGGAGTTAATGAGCAGTTCTTC
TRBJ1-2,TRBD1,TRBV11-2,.,CASSLRGTGFRYTF,TGTGCCAGCAGCTTAAGGGGGACAGGGTTCCGCTACACCTTC
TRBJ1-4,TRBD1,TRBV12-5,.,CASDRGYGEKLFF,TGTGCTAGCGACAGGGGGTACGGGGAAAAACTGTTTTTT
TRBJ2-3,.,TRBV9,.,CASSASGSSQYF,TGTGCCAGCAGCGCCTCAGGGTCTTCGCAGTATTTT
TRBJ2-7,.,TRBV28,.,CASSPPGLKQYF,TGTGCCAGCAGTCCCCCGGGATTGAAGCAGTACTTC
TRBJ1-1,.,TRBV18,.,CASSPRGGDTEAFF,TGTGCCAGCTCACCACGGGGAGGGGACACTGAAGCTTTCTTT
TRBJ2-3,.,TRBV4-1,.,CASSHQGRRIGDTQYF,TGCGCCAGCAGCCATCAAGGCAGGCGCATAGGTGATACGCAGTATTTT
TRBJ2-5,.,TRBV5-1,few,CASSRASTGQETQYF,TGCGCCAGCAGCCGGGCCTCCACAGGGCAAGAGACCCAGTACTTC
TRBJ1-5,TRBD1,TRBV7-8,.,CASSLAGTGGNQPQHF,TGTGCCAGCAGCTTAGCCGGGACAGGGGGCAATCAGCCCCAGCATTTT
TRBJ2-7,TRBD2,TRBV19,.,CASSIRLAGDLSSYEQYF,TGTGCCAGTAGTATCCGACTAGCGGGGGACCTCAGCTCCTACGAGCAGTACTTC